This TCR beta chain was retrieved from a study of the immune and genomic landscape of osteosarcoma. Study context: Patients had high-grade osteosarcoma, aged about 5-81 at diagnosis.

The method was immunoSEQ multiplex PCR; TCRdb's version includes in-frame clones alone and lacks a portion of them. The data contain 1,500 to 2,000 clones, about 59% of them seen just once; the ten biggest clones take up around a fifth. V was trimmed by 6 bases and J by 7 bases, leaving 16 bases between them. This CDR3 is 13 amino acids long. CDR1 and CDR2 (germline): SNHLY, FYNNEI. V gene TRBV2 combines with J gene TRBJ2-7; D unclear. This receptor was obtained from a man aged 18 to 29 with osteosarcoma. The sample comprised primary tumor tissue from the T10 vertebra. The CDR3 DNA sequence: TGTGCCAGCAGGGTCTGGCAGGTGGGGGAGCAGTACTTC. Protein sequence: CASRVWQVGEQYF.